This TCR beta chain was captured in a study of blood T cell repertoires in COVID-19. Study as a whole: Whether acute or convalescent, the COVID-19 samples came from the United States, Italy and Spain.

In the source study's methods: The assay estimated nucleated cells by amplifying reference gene primers. Data came from immunoSEQ multiplex PCR; TCRdb stores just in-frame clones and leaves some out. That table furnishes V, J and clone size, whereas the DNA furnished D and trimming. There are around 160,000 clones in the sample; approximately 87% occur only once, and 1.2% lies in the top ten. Per the germline V gene, CDR1 is MNHNS and CDR2 is SASEGT. The CDR3 totals 15 residues. Trimming shortened V by 3 bases and J by 0 bases, and 9 bases separated the two germline ends. Those who participated ranged in age from about 18 to 89 years and resided in roughly 26 US areas. Participant-given clinical history determined each cohort assignment.

The chain recombines TRBV6-1 with TRBJ1-5; maybe TRBD1 (5 bases). Sequencing input: PBMCs or T cells enriched from blood (not recorded which). The sequence came from a woman younger than 45 with acute COVID-19. This CDR3 reads CASSEAGGSNQPQHF. DNA for the CDR3: TGTGCCAGCAGTGAGGCCGGGGGTAGCAATCAGCCCCAGCATTTT.